This T cell receptor beta chain was sequenced for a study of shared clonotypes between healthy human individuals (dated by TCRdb to 2018 to 2020). At the level of the whole study: The cohort included a few men and a couple of women between 18 and 49 years of age. For each donor, CD4 naive and CD4 memory were each run on three plates, CD8 naive on two plates, and CD8 memory on one plate. Between about 0.9 and 8.9 billion PBMCs per donor were obtained by leukapheresis. The study deeply sequenced blood TCR repertoires of about five healthy adults to estimate repertoire size and the extent of clonotype sharing between individuals. To increase sequencing depth and limit assay-specific biases, different laboratories used diverse techniques to prepare libraries and sequence TCR repertoires. The study at large found these results: Even with the large sequencing depth, rarefaction of the sorted-subset datasets indicated that sequencing was incomplete. Compared with non-shared clonotypes, clonotypes shared by all four sorted-subset donors had higher generation probabilities. Larger estimated clonotype richness was generally found for naive subsets than for memory subsets. Because the study included only a small number of donors, the genetic and exposure-history diversity represented was limited. Sampling was limited to blood, and TCR repertoires in tissue likely differ from TCR repertoires in blood. Sharing across a handful of donors was observed for 4.5% to 6.5% of naive CD4, over 3% of naive CD8, 2% to 2.5% of memory CD4, and about 0.4% of memory CD8 clonotypes. Pairwise subsampling indicated that sequencing depth was expected to affect the degree of clonotype sharing among donors.

A remark on this clone: Its antigen is currently not known. No base quality information exists; no much larger clone differs at one position.

CD8 naive samples consisted of CD45RO-negative cells that were positively selected for CCR7, yielding a CD45RA+CCR7+ population without TemRA cells. Healthy HIV-negative adults with no recently reported acute infections or vaccinations were included as donors. Only Caucasian adults living in Nashville, Tennessee, USA were represented among the donors. Blood was obtained by leukapheresis, after which PBMCs were separated by Ficoll-Histopaque density gradient centrifugation and cryopreserved in liquid nitrogen vapor phase. Analytical flow cytometry was used to check the purity and quantity of every magnetically sorted T cell population. Genomic DNA was isolated from each sorted fraction and quantified by UV absorbance on a Nanodrop 2000c. Using the deep immunoSEQ assay, TCR CDR3 regions were amplified from genomic DNA by multiplex PCR. For each cell subset, the extracted genomic DNA was distributed evenly across all wells of several immunoSEQ 96-well plates, and each plate served as one replicate. For sorted subsets, roughly 200 ng of genomic DNA, equivalent to tens of thousands of T cell genomes, went into each replicate PCR. Purified libraries were measured with a Qubit 3.0 fluorometer, size-checked on a Bioanalyzer 2100, and measured again with the KAPA Library Quantification kit. Every immunoSEQ 96-well plate was sequenced on a separate single-read 150-cycle Illumina NextSeq 550 flow cell. As for the original processing: Because only junctional sequences without quality scores were contained in the immunoSEQ output, filtering matching that applied to full-length reads could not be performed. To assign V/J genes and CDR3, sequences were annotated against IMGT germline references using PyIR, a Python wrapper for IgBLAST v1.9. Reads were removed for weak V/J assignments (E-value above 1e-6), missing CDR3, stop codons, out-of-frame junctions, or ambiguous translated residues. V3J clonotypes were defined by identical inferred V gene, J gene, and CDR3 amino acid sequence. To compute the percentage overlap between repertoires, the number of shared unique clonotypes was divided by the size of the smaller repertoire. Three approaches were used to assess repertoire richness: RTK rarefaction, the Chao1 estimator, and Recon v2.1 estimates of unobserved clonotypes. OLGA was used to compute generation probabilities for all TCRbeta clonotypes that the gDNA method yielded from a few donors. This is the immuneACCESS table as TCRdb keeps it, with only in-frame sequences that have V and J called. A part of the clones is gone; compared with another copy, unresolved V genes explain less than half, and the rest is unexplained. That table supplies the V and J calls and clone size; D and trimming were determined from the DNA. This sample holds about 2.1 million clones; approximately 94% were observed only once. The ten largest clones capture 1.5% to 2% of the sample.

CDR3 length: 11 amino acids, cysteine to phenylalanine. The only DNA kept is the CDR3, 33 bases in frame from the first base. CDR1 is given as SEHNR and CDR2 as FQNEAQ, both from the germline V gene (reference sequence). V is reduced by 4 bases and J by 7 bases, leaving a spacing of 8 bases between them. The sequenced sample was naive CD8+ T cells from PBMCs. The sample's cell subset or site label, decoded: CD45RA+CCR7+. The TCR was taken from a young man in good health. Some clones in this sample may be carry-over from other donors' samples. The rearrangement joined TRBV7-9 to TRBJ2-7; no D segment can be confidently identified. The DNA reads as follows: TGTGCCAGCAGCTCGAACGGGGAGCAGTACTTC. Its product reads: CASSSNGEQYF. Supplemented by the reference TRBV7-9 and TRBJ2-7 proteins around the CDR3, the complete variable domain is DTGVSQNPRHKITKRGQNVTFRCDPISEHNRLYWYRQTLGQGPEFLTYFQNEAQLEKSRLLSDRFSAERPKGSFSTLEIQRTEQGDSAMYLCASSSNGEQYFGPGTRLTVT.